Below are 8 T cell receptor beta chains sequenced from a single sample in a study of OX40 agonist ivuxolimab in advanced cancers. Repertoires were generated with immunoSEQ multiplex PCR, while TCRdb's copy carries only in-frame clones and drops some. The repertoire has 65,000 to 80,000 clones, around 84% of them found once; the top ten carry 6.7%. Here the sequenced sample was CD4+ or CD8+ T cells sorted from blood, taken in a trial of the OX40 agonist ivuxolimab. All receptors derive from an adult with an advanced solid tumor such as melanoma, head and neck, liver or kidney cancer.

The genes are TRBV4-3 and TRBJ2-3, with 8 bases that match TRBD2. Germline values: CDR1 LGHNA, CDR2 YSLEER. J gave up 9 bases and V 4 bases, and 15 bases lay outside the gene matches. The CDR3 sequence is 16 residues long. CDR3 DNA sequence: TGCGCCAGCAGCCCCCGGGGGGGACTGTTCGGAGACACGCAGTATTTT. This codes for CASSPRGGLFGDTQYF.

In this sample, this clone turned up once. This chain connects TRBV7-2 to TRBJ2-7, with D unresolved. CDR1 SGHTA and CDR2 FQGNSA come from the germline V gene. This CDR3 comprises 15 residues. With 1 base removed from V and 0 bases from J, the gap between germline ends came to 10 bases. This CDR3 reads CASSLVVLDSYEQYF. DNA for the CDR3: TGTGCCAGCAGCTTAGTAGTACTTGACTCCTACGAGCAGTACTTC.

The genes are TRBV7-8 and TRBJ2-3, with TRBD1 matching over 10 bases. Germline V CDR1 and CDR2: SGHVS, FQNEAQ. The V segment lost 5 bases and the J segment 7 bases; nucleotides outside the gene matches: 6. CDR3 size: 14 residues. CDR3 nucleotides: TGTGCCAGCAGCCGGGACAGGGGTGGATATACGCAGTATTTT. The encoded protein is CASSRDRGGYTQYF.

J is TRBJ2-3 and V is TRBV28, with D perhaps matching TRBD1 (6 bases). The CDR3 extends over 15 amino acids. Germline CDR1 reads MDHEN; CDR2 reads SYDVKM. V was cut by 6 bases and J by 3 bases, with 16 bases left in between. This chain's CDR3 is CASSPLGAVTDTQYF. The CDR3 nucleotides are TGTGCCAGCAGCCCCCTGGGGGCAGTAACAGATACGCAGTATTTT.

The V gene is TRBV27, the J gene TRBJ1-5, with D uncertain. CDR1 is MNHEY and CDR2 is SMNVEV in the germline V gene (reference sequence). Trimming stripped 3 bases from V and 4 bases from J, with 10 bases between. This CDR3 is built from 14 residues. Written as DNA, the CDR3 is TGTGCCAGCAGTTTGCGAGGAGCAAATCAGCCCCAGCATTTT. Its protein product is CASSLRGANQPQHF.

This sequence joins TRBV4-2 and TRBJ2-5, with 8 bases lining up with TRBD1. The J call may be faulty, since TRBJ2-7 better matches the DNA end. From germline, CDR1 is LGHNA and CDR2 YNFKEQ. The CDR3 extends over 15 amino acids. The CDR3 nucleotides read TGTGCCAGCAGCTACCGGACAGGGTCCTCCTACGAGCAGTACTTC. This translates into CASSYRTGSSYEQYF.

J is TRBJ2-5 and V is TRBV2; perhaps D is TRBD1 or TRBD2 (5 bases each). Germline CDR1 reads SNHLY; CDR2 reads FYNNEI. V lost 7 bases to trimming and J lost 5 bases, with 17 bases between them. The CDR3 contains 14 residues. The CDR3 DNA reads TGTGCCAGCAAGCTCGGGACGGGTCGGGAGACCCAGTACTTC. Translated: CASKLGTGRETQYF.

J is TRBJ2-7 and V is TRBV7-2; 7 nucleotides agree with TRBD2. The CDR3 loop spans 13 amino acids. V lost 5 bases, J lost 6 bases, and 7 bases stayed unmatched. Germline V CDR1 and CDR2: SGHTA, FQGNSA. As DNA, the CDR3 is TGTGCCAGCAGCCTGCGGGAGTCGTCCGAGCAGTACTTC. It codes for CASSLRESSEQYF.